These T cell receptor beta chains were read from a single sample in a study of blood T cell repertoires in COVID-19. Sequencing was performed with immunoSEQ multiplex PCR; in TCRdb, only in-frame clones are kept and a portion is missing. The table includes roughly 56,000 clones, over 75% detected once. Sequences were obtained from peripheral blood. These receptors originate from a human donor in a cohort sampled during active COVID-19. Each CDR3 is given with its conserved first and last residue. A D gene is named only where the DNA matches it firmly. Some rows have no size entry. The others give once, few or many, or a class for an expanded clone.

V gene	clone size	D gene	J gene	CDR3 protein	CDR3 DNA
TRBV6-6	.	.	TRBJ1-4	CASSYSGRGEKLFF	TGTGCCAGCAGTTACTCTGGCAGGGGAGAAAAACTGTTTTTT
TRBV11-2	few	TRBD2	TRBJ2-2	CASSLARTSGRSGELFF	TGTGCCAGCAGCTTAGCGAGGACTAGCGGGAGGTCCGGGGAGCTGTTTTTT
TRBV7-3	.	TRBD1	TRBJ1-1	CASSKQGAGTTEAFF	TGTGCCAGCAGCAAACAGGGGGCAGGGACCACTGAAGCTTTCTTT
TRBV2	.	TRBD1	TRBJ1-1	CASRGQMNTEAFF	TGTGCCAGCAGGGGACAGATGAACACTGAAGCTTTCTTT
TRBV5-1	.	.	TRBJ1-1	CASSLATGGTEAFF	TGCGCCAGCAGCTTGGCCACGGGAGGCACTGAAGCTTTCTTT
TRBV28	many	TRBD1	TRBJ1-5	CASTSGGLSYSNQPQHF	TGTGCCAGCACGTCAGGGGGTCTAAGCTATAGCAATCAGCCCCAGCATTTT
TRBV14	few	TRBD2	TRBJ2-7	CASSQDRGLAGGAYEQYF	TGTGCCAGCAGCCAAGATAGAGGACTAGCGGGAGGGGCCTACGAGCAGTACTTC
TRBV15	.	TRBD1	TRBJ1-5	CATSDRTGGGDSNQPQHF	TGTGCCACCAGCGACCGAACAGGGGGCGGGGATAGCAATCAGCCCCAGCATTTT
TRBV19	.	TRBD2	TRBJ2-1	CATRGRGYNEQFF	TGTGCCACCAGAGGGAGGGGTTACAATGAGCAGTTCTTC
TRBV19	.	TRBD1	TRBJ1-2	CASEDRTIYGYTF	TGTGCCAGTGAGGACAGGACGATCTATGGCTACACCTTC